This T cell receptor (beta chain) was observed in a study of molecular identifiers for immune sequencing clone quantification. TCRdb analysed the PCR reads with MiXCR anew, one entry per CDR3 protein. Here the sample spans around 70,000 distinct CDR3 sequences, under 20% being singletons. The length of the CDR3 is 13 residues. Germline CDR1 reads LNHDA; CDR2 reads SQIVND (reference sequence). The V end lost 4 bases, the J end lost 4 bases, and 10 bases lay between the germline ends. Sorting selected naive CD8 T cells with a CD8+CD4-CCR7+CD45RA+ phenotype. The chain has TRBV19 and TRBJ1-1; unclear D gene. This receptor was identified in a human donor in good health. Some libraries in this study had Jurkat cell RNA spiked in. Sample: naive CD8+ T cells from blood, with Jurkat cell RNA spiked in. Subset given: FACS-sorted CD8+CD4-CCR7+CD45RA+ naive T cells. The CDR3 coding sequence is TGTGCCAGTAGTAGCGGGATGGGCACTGAAGCTTTCTTT. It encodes CASSSGMGTEAFF.